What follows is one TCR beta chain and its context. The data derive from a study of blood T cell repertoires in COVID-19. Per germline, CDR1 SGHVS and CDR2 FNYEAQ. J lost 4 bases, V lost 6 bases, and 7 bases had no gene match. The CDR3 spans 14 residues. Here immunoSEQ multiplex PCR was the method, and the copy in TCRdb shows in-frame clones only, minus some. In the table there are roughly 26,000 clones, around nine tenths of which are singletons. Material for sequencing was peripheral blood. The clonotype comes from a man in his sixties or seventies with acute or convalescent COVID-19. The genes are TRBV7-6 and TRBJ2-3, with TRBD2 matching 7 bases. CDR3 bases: TGTGCCAGCAGTTCGGGACTACAATCAGATACGCAGTATTTT. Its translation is CASSSGLQSDTQYF. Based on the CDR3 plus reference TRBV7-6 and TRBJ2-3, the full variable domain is GAGVSQSPRYKVTKRGQDVALRCDPISGHVSLYWYRQALGQGPEFLTYFNYEAQQDKSGLPNDRFSAERPEGSISTLTIQRTEQRDSAMYRCASSSGLQSDTQYFGPGTRLTVL.